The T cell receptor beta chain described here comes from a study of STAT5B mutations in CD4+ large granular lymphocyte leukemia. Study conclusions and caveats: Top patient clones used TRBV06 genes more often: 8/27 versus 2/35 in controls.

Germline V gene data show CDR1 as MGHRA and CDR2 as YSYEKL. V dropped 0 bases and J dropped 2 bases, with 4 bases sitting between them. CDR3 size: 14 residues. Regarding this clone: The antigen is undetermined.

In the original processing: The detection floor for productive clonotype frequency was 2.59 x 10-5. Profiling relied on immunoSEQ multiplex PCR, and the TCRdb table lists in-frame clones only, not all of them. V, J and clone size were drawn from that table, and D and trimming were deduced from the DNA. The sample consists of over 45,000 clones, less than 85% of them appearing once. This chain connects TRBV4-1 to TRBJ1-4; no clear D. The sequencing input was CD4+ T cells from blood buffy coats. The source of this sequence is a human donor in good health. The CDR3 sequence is CASSQEGTNEKLFF. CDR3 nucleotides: TGCGCCAGCAGCCAAGAGGGGACTAATGAAAAACTGTTTTTT.